The 10 T cell receptor beta chains reported below all come from one sample, sequenced in a study of T-cell memory formation after mild COVID-19. TCRdb re-derived calls from the 5' RACE reads in MiXCR, one entry per CDR3 protein. The repertoire holds 530,000 or so distinct CDR3 sequences, with around a sixth as singletons. The sequencing sample was made of PBMCs or a T cell subset sorted from them (not recorded which). The receptors originated from an adult woman who had mild COVID-19 (a few samples of this study predate the infection). Cell type and time point are not known.

This clonotype was counted only a few times. This chain connects TRBV12-3 or TRBV12-4 to TRBJ2-5, with D possibly TRBD2 on 6 matching bases. Trimming took off 2 bases at V and 2 bases at J, with 12 bases between the two ends. The CDR3 sequence is 15 residues long. The CDR3, as DNA: TGTGCCAGCAGTTTAACTAGCACGGCACAAGAGACCCAGTACTTC. This encodes CASSLTSTAQETQYF.

This clonotype was found a few times. V gene TRBV4-1 combines with J gene TRBJ2-7, with D hard to call. CDR3 length: 14 residues. Trimming removed 4 bases from V and 6 bases from J, with 16 bases in between. Germline lookup yields CDR1 MGHRA and CDR2 YSYEKL. CDR3 bases: TGCGCCAGCAGCCTAAGTAAGGCGCTAGGCGAGCAGTACTTC. This encodes CASSLSKALGEQYF.

This clonotype was recorded a few times. The DNA of the CDR3 is TGCGCCAGCAGCTCCCAGGACAGGGCAATTGGAAACACCATATATTTT. Protein: CASSSQDRAIGNTIYF. This rearrangement joins TRBV5-1 to TRBJ1-3; 8 nucleotides align to TRBD1. This CDR3 comprises 16 residues. The germline gives CDR1 SGHRS, CDR2 YFSETQ. V shed 3 bases, J shed 3 bases, and the junction held 8 bases outside the gene matches. Full variable domain (missing parts from reference TRBV5-1 and TRBJ1-3): KAGVTQTPRYLIKTRGQQVTLSCSPISGHRSVSWYQQTPGQGLQFLFEYFSETQRNKGNFPGRFSGRQFSNSRSEMNVSTLELGDSALYLCASSSQDRAIGNTIYFGEGSWLTVV.

The V call is TRBV5-1, the J call TRBJ2-7; D is tentatively TRBD1 or TRBD2 (5 bases each). Germline CDR1 is SGHRS and CDR2 is YFSETQ. The CDR3 totals 17 residues. The V end lost 0 bases, the J end lost 2 bases, and 18 bases lay between the germline ends. The CDR3 DNA sequence: TGCGCCAGCAGCTTGGGTACTCCGGGACCCGATACCTACGAGCAGTACTTC. Residues: CASSLGTPGPDTYEQYF.

This clonotype turned up a few times. The CDR3 DNA reads as TGTGCCACCAGTGAGTCCGGGACTTACTACAATGAGCAGTTCTTC. This sequence encodes CATSESGTYYNEQFF. V usage is TRBV24-1 and J usage is TRBJ2-1, with D maybe TRBD2 (6 bases). This CDR3 has 15 amino acids. Trimming took 4 bases from V and 3 from J, leaving 12 bases between them. CDR1 and CDR2 from the germline V gene are KGHDR and SFDVKD.

V and J are TRBV18 and TRBJ1-4; TRBD1 agrees at 7 bases. The CDR3 extends over 14 amino acids. Germline V CDR1 and CDR2: KGHSH, LQKENI. After removal of 6 bases from V and 3 bases from J, the junction contained 4 bases not matched to a gene. Here the CDR3 reads CASSGTVSNEKLFF. The CDR3 DNA reads as TGTGCCAGCTCCGGGACAGTTTCTAATGAAAAACTGTTTTTT.

V and J are TRBV12-3 or TRBV12-4 and TRBJ2-1, with 8 bases aligning to TRBD2. This CDR3 is 15 amino acids long. The junction had 6 bases not matched to a gene; V was cut back by 3 bases and J by 5 bases. CDR3 protein: CASSFEAGANNEQFF. Here the CDR3 DNA reads TGTGCCAGCAGTTTTGAAGCGGGAGCCAACAATGAGCAGTTCTTC.

V and J are TRBV5-6 and TRBJ1-5; the match to TRBD1 covers 8 bases. This CDR3 comprises 14 residues. With V trimmed by 4 bases and J by 7 bases, 7 bases remained unmatched. The germline V gene has CDR1 SGHDT and CDR2 YYEEEE. DNA of the CDR3: TGTGCCAGCAGCCGGACAGGGCAGTGGCAGCCCCAGCATTTT. It translates to CASSRTGQWQPQHF.

This clonotype was observed a single time. This chain's CDR3 is CASSARLGETQYF. The CDR3 bases are TGTGCCAGCAGCGCCCGCCTAGGAGAGACCCAGTACTTC. The chain has TRBV5-4 and TRBJ2-5; D not resolved. The germline gives CDR1 SGHNT, CDR2 YYREEE (reference sequence). This CDR3 has 13 residues. Trimming took 4 bases from V and 4 from J, leaving 11 bases between them.

This clonotype was counted a few times. This sequence joins TRBV7-2 and TRBJ2-5; TRBD2 aligns across 9 bases. This CDR3 has 17 amino acids. Looked up from germline, CDR1 is SGHTA and CDR2 is FQGNSA. V dropped 3 bases and J dropped 5; count of bases not matched to a gene: 13. CDR3 sequence reads: CASSLGWGAGGRETQYF. As DNA, the CDR3 is TGTGCCAGCAGCTTGGGTTGGGGAGCGGGAGGTCGGGAGACCCAGTACTTC.